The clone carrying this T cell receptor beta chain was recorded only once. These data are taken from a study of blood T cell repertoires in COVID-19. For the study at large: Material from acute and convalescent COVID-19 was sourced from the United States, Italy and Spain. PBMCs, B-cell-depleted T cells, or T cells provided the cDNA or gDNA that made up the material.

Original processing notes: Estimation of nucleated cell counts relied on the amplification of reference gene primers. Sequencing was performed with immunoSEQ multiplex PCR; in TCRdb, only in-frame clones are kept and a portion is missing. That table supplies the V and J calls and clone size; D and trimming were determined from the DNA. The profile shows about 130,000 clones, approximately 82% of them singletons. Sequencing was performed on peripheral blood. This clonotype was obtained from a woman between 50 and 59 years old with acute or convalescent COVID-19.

The CDR3 coding sequence is TGTGCCAGCAGCCCACTTGAGAGCTCCTACAATGAGCAGTTCTTC. Its translation is CASSPLESSYNEQFF. The chain couples TRBV14 to TRBJ2-1; D is unresolved. Germline V gene data show CDR1 as SGHDN and CDR2 as FVKESK. The V gene lost 4 bases and the J gene lost 0 bases, with 10 bases spanning the gap. The CDR3 sequence is 15 residues long.